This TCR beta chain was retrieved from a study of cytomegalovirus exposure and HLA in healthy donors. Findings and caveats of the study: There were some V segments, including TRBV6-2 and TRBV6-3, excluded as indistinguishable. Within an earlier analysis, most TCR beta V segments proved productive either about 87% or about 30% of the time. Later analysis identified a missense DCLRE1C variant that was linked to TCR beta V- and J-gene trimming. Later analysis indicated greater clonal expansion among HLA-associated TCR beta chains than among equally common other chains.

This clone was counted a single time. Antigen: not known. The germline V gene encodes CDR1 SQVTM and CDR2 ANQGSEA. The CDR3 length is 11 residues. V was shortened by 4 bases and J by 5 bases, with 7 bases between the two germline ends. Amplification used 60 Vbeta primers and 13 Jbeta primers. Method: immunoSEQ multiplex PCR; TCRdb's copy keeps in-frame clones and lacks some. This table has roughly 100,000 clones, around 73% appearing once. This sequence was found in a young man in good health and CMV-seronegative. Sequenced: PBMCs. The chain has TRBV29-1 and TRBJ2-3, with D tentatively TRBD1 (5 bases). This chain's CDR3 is CSVAGIDTQYF. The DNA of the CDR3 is TGCAGCGTTGCAGGGATAGATACGCAGTATTTT.